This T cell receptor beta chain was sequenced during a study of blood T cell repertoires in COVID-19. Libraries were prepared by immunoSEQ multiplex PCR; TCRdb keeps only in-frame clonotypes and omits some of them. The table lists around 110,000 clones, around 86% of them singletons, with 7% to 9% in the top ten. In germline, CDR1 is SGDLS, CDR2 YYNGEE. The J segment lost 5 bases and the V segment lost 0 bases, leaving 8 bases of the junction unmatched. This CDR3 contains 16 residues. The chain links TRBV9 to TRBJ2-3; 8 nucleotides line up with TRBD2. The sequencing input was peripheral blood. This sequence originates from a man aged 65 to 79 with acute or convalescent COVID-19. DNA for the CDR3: TGTGCCAGCAGCGTAGAGGCCGGGGGGGCCCGAGATACGCAGTATTTT. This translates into CASSVEAGGARDTQYF.